Reported below is one T cell receptor (beta chain). Data came from immunoSEQ multiplex PCR; TCRdb stores just in-frame clones and leaves some out. The sample includes 45,000 to 65,000 clones, approximately 82% seen only once; the top ten take about 3.4%. The data belong to a study of blood T cell repertoires in COVID-19. The CDR3 has 14 amino acids. V was cut by 0 bases and J by 7 bases, with 13 bases left in between. Germline-derived CDR1 and CDR2 are SGHRS and YFSETQ. The chain uses TRBV5-1 and TRBJ1-1, with unresolved D. The origin of this receptor is a man aged 55-75 years with acute or convalescent COVID-19. The sequenced sample consisted of peripheral blood. DNA of the CDR3: TGCGCCAGCAGCTTGGATCCGGGAATCGGTGAAGCTTTCTTT. Amino acids: CASSLDPGIGEAFF.